The 13 T cell receptor beta chains reported below all come from one sample, sequenced in a study of blood T cells in healthy people across ages. Primers used in a second PCR of about 7 to 12 cycles were a sample-barcoded 5' primer and a J-beta primer mix. Each CDR3 protein is one row after TCRdb ran MiXCR on the 5' RACE reads. The sample lists around 1,800,000 distinct CDR3 sequences, 39% occurring once. The source material was blood. The source of these receptors is a human donor in good health.

This clonotype was seen a handful of times. The V and J genes are TRBV4-2 and TRBJ2-5, with D possibly TRBD2 on 6 matching bases. This CDR3 contains 15 residues. V lost 4 bases and J lost 5, with 17 bases in between. The germline gives CDR1 LGHNA, CDR2 YNFKEQ. Here the CDR3 DNA reads TGTGCCAGCAGCCCTTCAGCCGGGAGCGCCGAGACCCAGTACTTC. Protein product: CASSPSAGSAETQYF.

The V call is TRBV5-1, the J call TRBJ2-5, with TRBD2 matching 8 bases. The J call is in doubt because the DNA end fits TRBJ2-4 better. Germline-derived CDR1 and CDR2 are SGHRS and YFSETQ. The CDR3 is 15 residues long. CDR3 sequence (DNA): TGCGCCAGCAGCTTGTCAGGCGGGGGGATAAACATTCAGTACTTC. Its protein is CASSLSGGGINIQYF.

The chain uses TRBV7-2 and TRBJ2-1; 16 positions match TRBD2. CDR1 and CDR2 from the germline V gene are SGHTA and FQGNSA. The CDR3 length is 19 residues. Trimming removed 1 base from V and 7 bases from J; junction bases left unmatched: 10. The CDR3 DNA follows: TGTGCCAGCAGCTTAGTGGGGACTAGCGGGGGGGCCCGGGGAAATGAGCAGTTCTTC. Amino acid sequence: CASSLVGTSGGARGNEQFF.

On this clonotype: The junction does not match germline at one end; this may be a read error. V gene TRBV20-1 combines with J gene TRBJ2-7; D uncertain. This CDR3 region has 12 residues. The germline V gene has CDR1 DFQATT and CDR2 SNEGSKA (reference sequence). The CDR3 coding sequence is TGCGGTGCCGCCGACGAGCCCTACGAGCAGTACTTC. Its translation is CGAADEPYEQYF.

V usage is TRBV4-3 and J usage is TRBJ1-4, with 7 bases aligning to TRBD1. V lost 0 bases to trimming and J lost 8 bases; unmatched junction nucleotides: 18. Germline V gene data show CDR1 as LGHNA and CDR2 as YSLEER. This CDR3 is built from 19 residues. In DNA, the CDR3 is TGCGCCAGCAGCCAAGATCGGTATAGGACAGGACTAAAAGGAGAAAAACTGTTTTTT. Its protein is CASSQDRYRTGLKGEKLFF.

The chain recombines TRBV27 with TRBJ1-2; D is uncertain. This CDR3 is 17 amino acids long. Trimming took 6 bases from V and 6 from J, leaving 26 bases between them. CDR1 is MNHEY, CDR2 SMNVEV, per germline (reference sequence). The CDR3 sequence: CASSSYAAGLSRHGYTF. The DNA of the CDR3 is TGTGCCAGCAGCTCCTATGCGGCAGGCCTGAGCCGACATGGCTACACCTTC.

This sequence joins TRBV28 and TRBJ2-1, with D hard to call. The germline V gene encodes CDR1 MDHEN and CDR2 SYDVKM. CDR3 length: 13 amino acids. Trimming stripped 8 bases from V and 7 bases from J, with 15 bases between. Here the CDR3 DNA reads TGTGCCAGCTCTGTAGTCCCCCGAAATGAGCAGTTCTTC. Protein sequence: CASSVVPRNEQFF.

The V call is TRBV4-2, the J call TRBJ2-1; 10 nucleotides match TRBD2. Trimming took 4 bases from V and 7 from J; bases not matched to a gene: 13. This CDR3 is built from 17 residues. Germline V gene lookup returns CDR1 LGHNA and CDR2 YNFKEQ. Here the CDR3 reads CASSPLERGGLGNEQFF. For the CDR3, the DNA is TGTGCCAGCAGCCCACTAGAGCGGGGGGGCCTAGGGAATGAGCAGTTCTTC.

The rearrangement links TRBV3-1 to TRBJ2-1, with D possibly matching TRBD2 (5 bases). Germline values: CDR1 LGHDT, CDR2 YNNKEL (reference sequence). V lost 1 base and J 6 bases, leaving 19 bases between the germline ends. The CDR3 extends over 17 amino acids. CDR3 residues: CASSQGFGEDYFNEQFF. The CDR3 DNA follows: TGTGCCAGCAGCCAAGGATTCGGGGAAGACTACTTCAATGAGCAGTTCTTC.

The rearrangement uses TRBV2 and TRBJ1-1, with D tentatively TRBD1 (5 bases). The CDR3 spans 13 residues. Per the germline V gene, CDR1 is SNHLY and CDR2 is FYNNEI. The V and J ends lost 6 bases and 7 bases respectively, with 15 bases between them. The CDR3 nucleotides read TGTGCCAGCAGGGGGGAGTTTTCTCTTGAAGCTTTCTTT. This sequence encodes CASRGEFSLEAFF.

The chain is built from TRBV6-1 and TRBJ2-7; D possibly corresponds to TRBD1 (5 bases). V was cut by 6 bases and J by 6 bases, with 24 bases left in between. The CDR3 extends over 16 amino acids. CDR1 and CDR2 from the germline V gene are MNHNS and SASEGT. This CDR3 reads CASSSLGQGGSGEQYF. The CDR3 nucleotides read TGTGCCAGCAGCAGCCTTGGGCAGGGTGGATCTGGCGAGCAGTACTTC.

The chain has TRBV12-5 and TRBJ1-1; the D is unclear. With 2 bases removed from V and 1 base from J, the gap between germline ends came to 5 bases. The CDR3 is 13 residues long. Germline CDR1 reads LGHNT; CDR2 reads FRNRAP. In DNA, the CDR3 is TGTGCTAGTGGTTTGTCGGGGAACACTGAAGCTTTCTTT. It encodes CASGLSGNTEAFF. Using reference TRBV12-5 and TRBJ1-1 for the parts outside the CDR3, the full variable domain is DARVTQTPRHKVTEMGQEVTMRCQPILGHNTVFWYRQTMMQGLELLAYFRNRAPLDDSGMPKDRFSAEMPDATLATLKIQPSEPRDSAVYFCASGLSGNTEAFFGQGTRLTVV.

V usage is TRBV12-3 or TRBV12-4 and J usage is TRBJ1-2; D not certain. There are 16 residues in the CDR3. V lost 7 bases and J 0 bases, leaving 18 bases between the germline ends. CDR3 amino acids: CASTETIRPANYGYTF. The CDR3 nucleotides read TGTGCCAGCACGGAAACAATACGGCCCGCTAACTATGGCTACACCTTC.